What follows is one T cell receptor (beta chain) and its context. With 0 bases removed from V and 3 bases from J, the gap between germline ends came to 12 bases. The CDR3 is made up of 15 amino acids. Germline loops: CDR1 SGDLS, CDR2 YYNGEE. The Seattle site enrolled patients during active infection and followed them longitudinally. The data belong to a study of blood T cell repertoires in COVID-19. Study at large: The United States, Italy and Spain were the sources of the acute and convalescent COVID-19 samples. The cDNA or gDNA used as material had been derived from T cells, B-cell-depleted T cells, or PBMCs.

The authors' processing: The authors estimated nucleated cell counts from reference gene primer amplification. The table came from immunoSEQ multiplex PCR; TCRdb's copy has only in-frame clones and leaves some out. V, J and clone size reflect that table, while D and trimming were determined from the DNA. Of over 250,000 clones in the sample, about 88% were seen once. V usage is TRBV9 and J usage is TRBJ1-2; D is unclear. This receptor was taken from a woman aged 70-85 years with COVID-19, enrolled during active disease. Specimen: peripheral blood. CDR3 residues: CASSVEHSPYYGYTF. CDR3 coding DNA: TGTGCCAGCAGCGTAGAACACAGCCCCTACTATGGCTACACCTTC.